What follows is one T cell receptor (beta chain) and its context. This CDR3 is 14 amino acids long. Germline V lookup: CDR1 SGHTA, CDR2 FQGNSA. Trimming cost V 3 bases and J 6 bases; bases outside gene matches: 2. This entry comes from a study of blood T cell repertoires in COVID-19. Generated by immunoSEQ multiplex PCR, the TCRdb table keeps only in-frame clones and is missing some. The repertoire holds approximately 72,000 clones, with around 78% as singletons. The receptor was isolated from a woman aged 80 or older with acute or convalescent COVID-19. V and J are TRBV7-2 and TRBJ2-4; 10 bases map to TRBD1. Sequencing used peripheral blood. CDR3 amino acids: CASSFRDRGNIQYF. In nucleotides, the CDR3 is TGTGCCAGCAGCTTTAGGGACAGGGGAAACATTCAGTACTTC.